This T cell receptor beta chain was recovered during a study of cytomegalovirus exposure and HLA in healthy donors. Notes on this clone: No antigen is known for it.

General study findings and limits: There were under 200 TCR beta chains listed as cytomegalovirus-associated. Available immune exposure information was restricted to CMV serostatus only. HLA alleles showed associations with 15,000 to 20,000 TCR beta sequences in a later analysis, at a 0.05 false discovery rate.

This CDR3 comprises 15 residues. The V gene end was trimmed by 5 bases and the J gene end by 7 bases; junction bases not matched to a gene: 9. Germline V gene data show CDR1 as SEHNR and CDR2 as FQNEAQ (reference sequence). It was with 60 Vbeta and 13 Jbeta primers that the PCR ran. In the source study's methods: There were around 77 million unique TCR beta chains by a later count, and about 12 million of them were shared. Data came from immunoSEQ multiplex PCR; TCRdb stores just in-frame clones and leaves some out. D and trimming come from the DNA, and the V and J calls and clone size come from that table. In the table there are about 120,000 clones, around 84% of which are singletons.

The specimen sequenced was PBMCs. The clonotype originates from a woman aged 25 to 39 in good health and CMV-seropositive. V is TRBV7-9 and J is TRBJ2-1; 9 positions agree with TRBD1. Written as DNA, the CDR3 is TGTGCCAGCAGCCATCCGGGACAGGGAGGTAATGAGCAGTTCTTC. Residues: CASSHPGQGGNEQFF.